This passage covers 25 T cell receptor beta chains from one sample sequenced in a study of T-cell reconstitution after alpha-beta-depleted transplantation in children. A TCRbeta library incorporating unique molecular identifiers was prepared. TCRdb called the PCR reads again in MiXCR, with one record for every CDR3 protein. The profile covers approximately 390,000 distinct CDR3 sequences, with roughly a tenth appearing a single time and roughly 5% taken by the ten largest. The sequences come from PBMCs from the stem cell graft donor, collected from the stem cell graft. Receptors were obtained from a human donor who donated a stem cell graft to a child with acute myeloid leukemia.

In this sample, this clonotype turned up a few times. The V and J genes are TRBV27 and TRBJ1-1; tentative D call: TRBD1 (6 bases). Germline CDR1 reads MNHEY; CDR2 reads SMNVEV (reference sequence). This CDR3 contains 15 residues. Trimming removed 5 bases at V and 3 bases at J, with 16 bases between. In DNA, the CDR3 is TGTGCCAGCAGTCTAAATACAGGGTCGGACACTGAAGCTTTCTTT. Residues: CASSLNTGSDTEAFF.

This chain joins TRBV7-9 and TRBJ1-3, with D possibly being TRBD1 (5 bases). This CDR3 region has 15 residues. In germline, CDR1 is SEHNR, CDR2 FQNEAQ (reference sequence). The V end lost 5 bases, the J end lost 4 bases, and 15 bases lay between the germline ends. This CDR3 is CASSPGPGSGNTIYF. The CDR3 DNA is TGTGCCAGCAGCCCCGGTCCAGGGTCAGGAAACACCATATATTTT.

The chain has TRBV9 and TRBJ1-3, with D perhaps matching TRBD1 (5 bases). V lost 3 bases, J lost 3 bases, and 13 bases lay in between. The CDR3 is made up of 15 amino acids. Germline V gene data show CDR1 as SGDLS and CDR2 as YYNGEE. The CDR3 here is CASSGGGSYGNTIYF. CDR3 nucleotide sequence: TGTGCCAGCAGCGGGGGGGGATCTTATGGAAACACCATATATTTT.

V usage is TRBV5-1 and J usage is TRBJ2-1; 7 bases are shared with TRBD2. The CDR3 has 15 amino acids. Germline values: CDR1 SGHRS, CDR2 YFSETQ. The junction had 3 bases not matched to a gene; V was cut back by 0 bases and J by 3 bases. The chain's CDR3 is CASSLVGGDYNEQFF. The DNA for the CDR3 is TGCGCCAGCAGCTTGGTGGGGGGGGACTACAATGAGCAGTTCTTC.

This clonotype was detected only a few times. The rearrangement joins TRBV7-2 to TRBJ2-1, with 11 positions matching TRBD2. V was clipped by 5 bases and J by 10 bases; unmatched bases: 10. This CDR3 comprises 15 residues. CDR1 and CDR2 from the germline V gene are SGHTA and FQGNSA. As DNA, the CDR3 is TGTGCCAGCAGCATAAATAGCGGGAGGGCCGGCGAGCAGTTCTTC. Its protein is CASSINSGRAGEQFF.

This clonotype was counted between two and nine times. This chain links TRBV6-5 with TRBJ2-1; no definite D call. Germline V CDR1 and CDR2: MNHEY, SVGAGI. This CDR3 contains 12 residues. V was clipped by 2 bases and J by 10 bases, with 9 bases between them. CDR3 sequence reads: CASSYRVGEQFF. CDR3 nucleotides: TGTGCCAGCAGTTACAGGGTGGGCGAGCAGTTCTTC.

V is TRBV20-1 and J is TRBJ2-7, with D perhaps being TRBD1 or TRBD2 (5 bases each). Trimming cost V 0 bases and J 4 bases, with 19 bases left between them. The CDR3 totals 16 residues. Germline lookup yields CDR1 DFQATT and CDR2 SNEGSKA (reference sequence). DNA of the CDR3: TGCAGTGCTAGAGACCTCGTGGGCCGGGGCGTGTACGAGCAGTACTTC. Protein product: CSARDLVGRGVYEQYF.

The rearrangement uses TRBV4-1 and TRBJ2-7; a weak D match, TRBD2 (6 bases). Germline CDR1 is MGHRA and CDR2 is YSYEKL. The CDR3 length is 14 residues. The V end was cut by 2 bases, the J end by 3 bases, with 11 bases between. This chain's CDR3 is CASSQSGLLYEQYF. In nucleotides, the CDR3 is TGCGCCAGCAGCCAATCGGGACTGCTCTACGAGCAGTACTTC.

The CDR3 sequence: CASRIGQAPIIQYF. The CDR3 nucleotides read TGTGCCAGCAGGATTGGCCAGGCGCCTATCATTCAGTACTTC. This sequence joins TRBV6-8 and TRBJ2-4; D is undetermined. The CDR3 runs to 14 residues. V lost 6 bases and J lost 9, with 18 bases in between. Germline lookup yields CDR1 MNHGY and CDR2 SAAAGT.

This clonotype appeared many times. This rearrangement joins TRBV5-1 to TRBJ2-5; 7 bases match TRBD2. The length of the CDR3 is 14 residues. CDR1 and CDR2 (germline): SGHRS, YFSETQ. Trimming at V came to 0 bases and at J to 2 bases, leaving 1 base not matched to a gene. The CDR3 region is CASSLASGQETQYF. The CDR3 bases are TGCGCCAGCAGCTTGGCTAGCGGTCAAGAGACCCAGTACTTC.

This clonotype was seen a few times. The V gene is TRBV3-1, the J gene TRBJ2-5; possibly TRBD2 for D (6 bases). The CDR3 spans 15 residues. Germline lookup yields CDR1 LGHDT and CDR2 YNNKEL (reference sequence). Between the trimmed V and J ends, which lost 7 bases and 2 bases, there was a span of 17 bases. The CDR3 sequence is CASTLDGGAQETQYF. CDR3 in DNA: TGTGCCAGCACCCTTGATGGCGGGGCACAAGAGACCCAGTACTTC.

Note on this clonotype: A read error may account for a junction end that differs from germline. The chain uses TRBV10-3 and TRBJ2-3; 9 bases fit TRBD2. Germline V gene lookup returns CDR1 ENHRY and CDR2 SYGVKD. CDR3 length: 15 residues. CDR3 region: CAIKAGTSSTHTQYF. The CDR3 nucleotides read TGTGCCATAAAGGCCGGGACTAGCAGCACACATACGCAGTATTTT.

The chain carries TRBV5-4 and TRBJ2-1, with a possible D match to TRBD2 (6 bases). Germline-derived CDR1 and CDR2 are SGHNT and YYREEE (reference sequence). With 1 base removed from V and 9 bases from J, the gap between germline ends came to 17 bases. This CDR3 spans 15 amino acids. The CDR3 bases are TGTGCCAGCAGCTTGCCCGGGACTGGGCGGAGTGAGCAGTTCTTC. It codes for CASSLPGTGRSEQFF.

At least ten counts were recorded for this clonotype. The rearrangement joins TRBV10-3 to TRBJ2-5; D might be TRBD1 or TRBD2, each matching 6 bases. V dropped 3 bases and J dropped 5 bases, with 16 bases sitting between them. The germline V gene encodes CDR1 ENHRY and CDR2 SYGVKD. There are 15 residues in the CDR3. DNA for the CDR3: TGTGCCATCAGTGACCCGGGACTGGGGGCTGAGACCCAGTACTTC. Translated, it gives CAISDPGLGAETQYF.

This clonotype was recorded many times. V usage is TRBV9 and J usage is TRBJ2-7; D is possibly TRBD1 or TRBD2 (8 bases each). Trimming took 4 bases from V and 2 from J, leaving 19 bases between them. The length of the CDR3 is 16 residues. Per germline, CDR1 SGDLS and CDR2 YYNGEE. CDR3 nucleotide sequence: TGTGCCAGCAGCCGACAGGGGCTAGCGGGCGCCTACGAGCAGTACTTC. Its protein is CASSRQGLAGAYEQYF.

This clonotype was counted a few times. V gene TRBV5-1 combines with J gene TRBJ1-1; tentatively, D is TRBD1 (6 bases). Germline CDR1 reads SGHRS; CDR2 reads YFSETQ. The CDR3 covers 16 residues. V was cut by 4 bases and J by 4 bases, with 20 bases left in between. Here the CDR3 DNA reads TGCGCCAGCAGCCCCACCAGGGGAGAAGCTAGCACTGAAGCTTTCTTT. It is translated as CASSPTRGEASTEAFF. The full variable domain, in which reference TRBV5-1 and TRBJ1-1 provide the parts outside the CDR3, is KAGVTQTPRYLIKTRGQQVTLSCSPISGHRSVSWYQQTPGQGLQFLFEYFSETQRNKGNFPGRFSGRQFSNSRSEMNVSTLELGDSALYLCASSPTRGEASTEAFFGQGTRLTVV.

The V and J genes are TRBV7-2 and TRBJ2-7; TRBD1 matches 9 bases. Trimming cost V 1 base and J 4 bases; bases outside gene matches: 8. The CDR3 extends over 16 amino acids. From germline, CDR1 is SGHTA and CDR2 FQGNSA. The CDR3 bases are TGTGCCAGCAGCTTAGACAACAGGGGGCTTAGGTACGAGCAGTACTTC. It encodes CASSLDNRGLRYEQYF.

This clonotype was counted between two and nine times. V gene TRBV12-3 or TRBV12-4 combines with J gene TRBJ2-2; tentatively, D is TRBD2 (6 bases). This CDR3 is built from 16 residues. V lost 5 bases and J 7 bases, leaving 20 bases between the germline ends. The CDR3 loop is CASSGVTGARGGELFF. The CDR3 region has the DNA TGTGCCAGCAGTGGGGTCACTGGGGCGCGGGGCGGGGAGCTGTTTTTT.

This clonotype was seen more than once but under ten times. The chain employs TRBV10-3 and TRBJ2-5; 9 bases align to TRBD2. The length of the CDR3 is 15 residues. The trim removed 4 bases at V and 4 bases at J, leaving 7 bases unmatched. Germline V gene lookup returns CDR1 ENHRY and CDR2 SYGVKD. CDR3 protein: CAISGGLALGETQYF. The CDR3 nucleotides read TGTGCCATCAGTGGGGGACTAGCCTTGGGAGAGACCCAGTACTTC.

The chain joins TRBV6-5 to TRBJ2-3; D is unresolved. The CDR3 runs to 14 residues. Germline V gene sequence: CDR1 MNHEY, CDR2 SVGAGI. Trimming stripped 0 bases from V and 4 bases from J, with 8 bases between. The CDR3 region is CASSYSGQADTQYF. The CDR3, as DNA: TGTGCCAGCAGTTACTCCGGGCAAGCAGATACGCAGTATTTT.

This chain connects TRBV25-1 to TRBJ2-1; 14 bases are a match to TRBD2. Per germline, CDR1 MGHDK and CDR2 SYGVNS. This CDR3 spans 16 amino acids. Unmatched junction bases numbered 7, after V lost 3 bases and J lost 9 bases. The CDR3 sequence: CASSDSTSGRVREQFF. In nucleotides, the CDR3 is TGTGCCAGCAGTGACTCGACTAGCGGGAGGGTTCGTGAGCAGTTCTTC.

The sample holds a few counts of this clonotype. The chain is built from TRBV6-1 and TRBJ2-2, with D perhaps matching TRBD1 or TRBD2 (5 bases each). CDR1 MNHNS and CDR2 SASEGT come from the germline V gene. Trimming took 7 bases from V and 7 from J, leaving 10 bases between them. The CDR3 extends over 12 amino acids. In DNA, the CDR3 is TGTGCCAGCAAGGGACCGCTCGGGGAGCTGTTTTTT. This codes for CASKGPLGELFF.

This clonotype was recorded a few times. The genes are TRBV29-1 and TRBJ1-5; 7 bases are shared with TRBD1. The CDR3 spans 14 residues. Germline lookup yields CDR1 SQVTM and CDR2 ANQGSEA. The V gene end was trimmed by 4 bases and the J gene end by 7 bases; junction bases not matched to a gene: 10. The CDR3 loop reads CSVATTGDRQPQHF. The CDR3 DNA reads as TGCAGCGTTGCGACAACAGGGGATCGACAGCCCCAGCATTTT.

This clonotype was seen only a few times. This chain joins TRBV7-8 and TRBJ1-5; unclear D gene. This CDR3 has 15 amino acids. CDR1 SGHVS and CDR2 FQNEAQ come from the germline V gene. The ends were cut back, 1 base at V and 2 bases at J, with 9 bases in the middle. DNA of the CDR3: TGTGCCAGCAGCTTAGGGGAGAGCCGCAATCAGCCCCAGCATTTT. As protein: CASSLGESRNQPQHF. Combining the CDR3 with reference TRBV7-8 and TRBJ1-5 gives the whole variable domain GAGVSQSPRYKVAKRGQDVALRCDPISGHVSLFWYQQALGQGPEFLTYFQNEAQLDKSGLPSDRFFAERPEGSVSTLKIQRTQQEDSAVYLCASSLGESRNQPQHFGDGTRLSIL.

This clonotype was counted only a few times. This chain connects TRBV29-1 to TRBJ2-5; TRBD2 aligns across 10 bases. Germline lookup yields CDR1 SQVTM and CDR2 ANQGSEA. The V and J ends lost 6 bases and 5 bases, in that order; junction bases with no gene match: 3. CDR3 length: 12 residues. The CDR3 nucleotides are TGCAGCGTACTTAGCGGGGGGGAGACCCAGTACTTC. The encoded protein is CSVLSGGETQYF.